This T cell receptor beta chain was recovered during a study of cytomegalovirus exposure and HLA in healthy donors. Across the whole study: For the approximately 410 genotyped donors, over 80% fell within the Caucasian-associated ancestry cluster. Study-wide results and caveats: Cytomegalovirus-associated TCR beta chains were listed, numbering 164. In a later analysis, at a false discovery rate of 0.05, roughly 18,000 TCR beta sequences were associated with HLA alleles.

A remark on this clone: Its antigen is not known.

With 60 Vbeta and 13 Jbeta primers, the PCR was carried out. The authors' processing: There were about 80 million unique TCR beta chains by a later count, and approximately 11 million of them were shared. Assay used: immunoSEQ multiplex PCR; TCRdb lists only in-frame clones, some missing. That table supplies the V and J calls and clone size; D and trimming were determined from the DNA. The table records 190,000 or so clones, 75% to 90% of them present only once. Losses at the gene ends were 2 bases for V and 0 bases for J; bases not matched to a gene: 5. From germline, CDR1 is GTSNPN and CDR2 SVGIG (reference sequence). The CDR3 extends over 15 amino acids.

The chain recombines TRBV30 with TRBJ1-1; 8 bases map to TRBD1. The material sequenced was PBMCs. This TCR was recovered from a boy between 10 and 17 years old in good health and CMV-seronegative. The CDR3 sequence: CAWSRTGLMNTEAFF. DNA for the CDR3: TGTGCCTGGAGTCGGACAGGGCTTATGAACACTGAAGCTTTCTTT.